This T cell receptor beta chain was sequenced in a study of Ad26.COV2.S vaccination and SARS-CoV-2 variants. As for the study in general: Once, or twice with 56 days between doses, Ad26.COV2.S was given intramuscularly. Study observations and caveats: It was found that vaccine and placebo recipients had similar non-spike TCR breadth.

Clones were read by immunoSEQ multiplex PCR, and TCRdb kept only the in-frame ones, dropping some. The sample includes about 410,000 clones, about 88% of them seen just once. As to treatment: around 19 received Ad26.COV2.S at low or high dose, single or two shots; 5 received placebo; per-sample allocation not given. Sampling happened 63 days after the first vaccine or placebo injection. Vaccine was an Ad26 vector expressing Wuhan-strain SARS-CoV-2 spike. Turning to this clone: Its antigen is as yet unknown.

This CDR3 is 16 amino acids long. Trimming shortened V by 4 bases and J by 0 bases, and 16 bases separated the two germline ends. Germline V gives CDR1 MDHEN, CDR2 SYDVKM. This receptor was identified in a person aged 18-65 years who received the Ad26.COV2.S COVID-19 vaccine or a placebo. Specimen: peripheral blood, collected in a trial of Ad26.COV2.S vaccine versus placebo. The J gene is TRBJ2-7, the V gene TRBV28; no clear D gene. As DNA, the CDR3 is TGTGCCAGCAGTTCCCTTCACCATCCCTCCTCCTACGAGCAGTACTTC. Translation gives CASSSLHHPSSYEQYF.